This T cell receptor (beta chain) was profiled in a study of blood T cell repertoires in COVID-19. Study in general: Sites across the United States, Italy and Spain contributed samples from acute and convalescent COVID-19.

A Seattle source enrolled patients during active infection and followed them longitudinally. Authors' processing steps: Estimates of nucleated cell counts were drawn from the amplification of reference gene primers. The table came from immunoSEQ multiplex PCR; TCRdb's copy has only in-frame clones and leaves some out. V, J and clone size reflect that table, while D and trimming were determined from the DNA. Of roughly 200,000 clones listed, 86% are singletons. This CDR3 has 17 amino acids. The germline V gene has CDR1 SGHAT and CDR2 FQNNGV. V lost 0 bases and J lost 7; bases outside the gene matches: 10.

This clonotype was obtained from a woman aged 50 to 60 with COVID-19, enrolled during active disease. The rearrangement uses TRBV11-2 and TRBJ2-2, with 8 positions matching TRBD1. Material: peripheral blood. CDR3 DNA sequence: TGTGCCAGCAGCTTAGATCGGCGGACAGGGATCATCGGGGAGCTGTTTTTT. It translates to CASSLDRRTGIIGELFF.